These T cell receptor beta chains were read from a single sample in a study of OX40 agonist ivuxolimab in advanced cancers. Produced via immunoSEQ multiplex PCR; TCRdb's table is partial and in-frame only. Of approximately 56,000 clones listed, around nine tenths are singletons. Sample: CD4+ or CD8+ T cells sorted from blood, taken in a trial of the OX40 agonist ivuxolimab. The receptors shown here come from an adult with an advanced solid tumor such as melanoma, head and neck, liver or kidney cancer. Both conserved end residues are part of each CDR3. The order of the fields is V gene, D gene, J gene, clone size, CDR3 DNA, CDR3 protein. The D gene is left open where the match is weak. Rows give clone size only sometimes, using once, few, many, or a class for an expanded clone.

v_gene: TRBV7-9
d_gene: -
j_gene: TRBJ1-4
abundance: -
CDR3nt: TGTGCCAGCAGCTCCTCGACAAGTGTGGAAAAACTGTTTTTT
CDR3aa: CASSSSTSVEKLFF

v_gene: TRBV7-9
d_gene: TRBD1
j_gene: TRBJ1-2
abundance: -
CDR3nt: TGTGCCAGCAGCGTACAGGGGCCGGAAGGCTACACCTTC
CDR3aa: CASSVQGPEGYTF

v_gene: TRBV5-5
d_gene: -
j_gene: TRBJ1-4
abundance: -
CDR3nt: TGTGCCAGCAGCTTGGCCTCGTCAGAATTCAATGAAAAACTGTTTTTT
CDR3aa: CASSLASSEFNEKLFF

v_gene: TRBV4-1
d_gene: TRBD1
j_gene: TRBJ2-7
abundance: -
CDR3nt: TGCGCCAGCAGCCAGACCCCAGAGCCCGACAGGGAATCCTACTTC
CDR3aa: CASSQTPEPDRESYF

v_gene: TRBV19
d_gene: -
j_gene: TRBJ2-2
abundance: -
CDR3nt: TGTGCCAGTAGTGGTTCCGGGTCCCTAGGCACCGGGGAGCTGTTTTTT
CDR3aa: CASSGSGSLGTGELFF

v_gene: TRBV6-6
d_gene: TRBD1
j_gene: TRBJ1-2
abundance: once
CDR3nt: TGTGCCAGCAGTTACGGAACAGGGGCCTATGGCTACACCTTC
CDR3aa: CASSYGTGAYGYTF

v_gene: TRBV30
d_gene: -
j_gene: TRBJ1-5
abundance: -
CDR3nt: TGTGCCTGGAGTGTACTAGGTGGCAATCAGCCCCAGCATTTT
CDR3aa: CAWSVLGGNQPQHF

v_gene: TRBV11-2
d_gene: -
j_gene: TRBJ1-1
abundance: -
CDR3nt: TGCGCCAGCAGCGGTAGCCCGGCCATCGCTTTCTTT
CDR3aa: CASSGSPAIAFF

v_gene: TRBV19
d_gene: -
j_gene: TRBJ1-5
abundance: -
CDR3nt: TGTGCCAGTTCCACCGGGGGTGGCAATCAGCCCCAGCATTTT
CDR3aa: CASSTGGGNQPQHF

v_gene: TRBV5-1
d_gene: TRBD1
j_gene: TRBJ2-3
abundance: -
CDR3nt: TGCGCCAGCAGCTCGACAGGGGGACCGCTGGGGGATACGCAGTATTTT
CDR3aa: CASSSTGGPLGDTQYF

v_gene: TRBV4-3
d_gene: TRBD2
j_gene: TRBJ2-5
abundance: -
CDR3nt: TGCGCCAGCAGCCCAATTCTAACCGGGGCGGGGGGAATCCAAGAGACCCAGTACTTC
CDR3aa: CASSPILTGAGGIQETQYF

v_gene: TRBV6-5
d_gene: -
j_gene: TRBJ2-6
abundance: medium-sized
CDR3nt: TGTGCCAGCAGTTATAAGGTCTCTGGGGCCAACGTCCTGACTTTC
CDR3aa: CASSYKVSGANVLTF

v_gene: TRBV5-1
d_gene: -
j_gene: TRBJ2-5
abundance: -
CDR3nt: TGCGCCAGCAGCTCGGGCAGGGGTAAAGCGGAGACCCAGTACTTC
CDR3aa: CASSSGRGKAETQYF

v_gene: TRBV5-6
d_gene: -
j_gene: TRBJ1-2
abundance: -
CDR3nt: TGTGCCAGCAGCCCCGGACAGTATGGCTACACCTTC
CDR3aa: CASSPGQYGYTF

v_gene: TRBV30
d_gene: -
j_gene: TRBJ1-1
abundance: -
CDR3nt: TGTGCCTGGGCCTTTAACACTGAAGCTTTCTTT
CDR3aa: CAWAFNTEAFF

v_gene: TRBV4-1
d_gene: TRBD1
j_gene: TRBJ1-2
abundance: -
CDR3nt: TGCGCCAGCAGCCAAGTGGGACAGAGAAACTATGGCTACACCTTC
CDR3aa: CASSQVGQRNYGYTF

v_gene: TRBV18
d_gene: TRBD1
j_gene: TRBJ1-2
abundance: -
CDR3nt: TGTGCCAGCTCACCCCCCGGGACAGAGCTTAACACCTTC
CDR3aa: CASSPPGTELNTF

v_gene: TRBV18
d_gene: TRBD2
j_gene: TRBJ2-7
abundance: -
CDR3nt: TGTGCCAGCTCACCACCGGCGATAGCGGGGGCCTCCTACGAGCAGTACTTC
CDR3aa: CASSPPAIAGASYEQYF

v_gene: TRBV4-3
d_gene: -
j_gene: TRBJ2-1
abundance: -
CDR3nt: TGCGCCAGCAGCCAAGATACCTTAAATAATGAGCAGTTCTTC
CDR3aa: CASSQDTLNNEQFF

v_gene: TRBV6-1
d_gene: TRBD1
j_gene: TRBJ2-1
abundance: -
CDR3nt: TGTGCCAGCAGTCCACAGGGGAATGAGCAGTTCTTC
CDR3aa: CASSPQGNEQFF

v_gene: TRBV30
d_gene: -
j_gene: TRBJ1-1
abundance: -
CDR3nt: TGTGCCTGGAGTCTCCCGCTTAAAGCTTTCTTT
CDR3aa: CAWSLPLKAFF

v_gene: TRBV19
d_gene: TRBD1
j_gene: TRBJ2-5
abundance: -
CDR3nt: TGTGCCAGTAGTGTAAGAGGGGACAGGGGTTTAGAGACCCAGTACTTC
CDR3aa: CASSVRGDRGLETQYF

v_gene: TRBV10-2
d_gene: -
j_gene: TRBJ1-1
abundance: -
CDR3nt: TGCGCCAGCAGTCCGACAGCGGCTGACACTGAAGCTTTCTTT
CDR3aa: CASSPTAADTEAFF

v_gene: TRBV9
d_gene: TRBD1
j_gene: TRBJ2-1
abundance: -
CDR3nt: TGTGCCAGCGGGGGACAGGGGGGAACGTTCTTC
CDR3aa: CASGGQGGTFF

v_gene: TRBV30
d_gene: TRBD1
j_gene: TRBJ2-7
abundance: once
CDR3nt: TGTGCCTGGAGTAGGGGGGGACAGGGTTCCTACGAGCAGTACTTC
CDR3aa: CAWSRGGQGSYEQYF

v_gene: TRBV15
d_gene: TRBD1
j_gene: TRBJ1-1
abundance: -
CDR3nt: TGTGCCATCACCGGGACAGAGAACACTGAAGCTTTCTTT
CDR3aa: CAITGTENTEAFF

v_gene: TRBV6-8
d_gene: -
j_gene: TRBJ1-4
abundance: -
CDR3nt: TGTGCCAGCACTCCCGAGTCGGGGGCGCGTTTAACTAATGAAAAACTGTTTTTT
CDR3aa: CASTPESGARLTNEKLFF

v_gene: TRBV7-6
d_gene: -
j_gene: TRBJ2-3
abundance: -
CDR3nt: TGTGCCAGCAGCTTAAGGGCCTCTTGGGCAGATACGCAGTATTTT
CDR3aa: CASSLRASWADTQYF

v_gene: TRBV19
d_gene: TRBD1
j_gene: TRBJ1-5
abundance: once
CDR3nt: TGTGCCAGTAGTCAGGACAGGGTCAATCAGCCCCAGCATTTT
CDR3aa: CASSQDRVNQPQHF